Here is one TCR beta chain with its context. Its antigen is currently unknown. These data are taken from a study of shared clonotypes between healthy human individuals. Findings and limits, study-wide: Some naive CD4 clonotypes, around 5%, turned up in common across several donors.

The data were produced by immunoSEQ multiplex PCR, yet TCRdb's version contains in-frame clones alone and is incomplete. The table has about 2.1 million clones, just over 90% seen once. J was trimmed by 4 bases and V by 7 bases; bases with no gene match: 12. CDR3 length: 15 residues. Germline CDR1 reads SGHVS; CDR2 reads FQNEAQ. Naivety among CD8 cells was defined by CD45RO negativity and positive CCR7 selection, thereby excluding terminally differentiated effector memory CD45RA+ cells. Each sample came from a Caucasian adult donor living in Nashville, Tennessee. The specimen was naive CD8+ T cells from PBMCs. The sequence came from a man younger than 30 in good health. Some clones in this sample may be carry-over from other donors' samples. The chain employs TRBV7-8 and TRBJ1-1, with TRBD1 matching 7 bases. CDR3 protein: CASTLTGPLSTEAFF. CDR3 coding DNA: TGTGCCAGCACCCTGACAGGGCCCCTGAGCACTGAAGCTTTCTTT.